Below, one T cell receptor (beta chain) is given with its context. The ends lost 2 bases at V and 8 bases at J; junction bases unmatched: 13. CDR3 size: 17 residues. Per germline, CDR1 SGHTA and CDR2 FQGTGA. The sample originates from a study of blood T cell repertoires in COVID-19. Study at large: Acute and convalescent COVID-19 specimens originated in the United States, Italy and Spain.

Per the original methods: Nucleated cell counts were estimated from reference gene primer amplification. Measured with immunoSEQ multiplex PCR; TCRdb has only the in-frame clones, and not every one. That table supplies the V and J calls and clone size; D and trimming were determined from the DNA. The profile shows roughly 150,000 clones, roughly 77% of them singletons. This clonotype was obtained from a human donor in a cohort sampled during active COVID-19. Sequenced input: peripheral blood. This rearrangement joins TRBV7-3 to TRBJ2-2; 8 bases map to TRBD2. CDR3 residues: CASSLGGPSGLGGELFF. CDR3 sequence (DNA): TGTGCCAGCAGCTTAGGGGGCCCTAGCGGGCTAGGAGGGGAGCTGTTTTTT. The full variable domain, in which reference TRBV7-3 and TRBJ2-2 provide the parts outside the CDR3, is GAGVSQTPSNKVTEKGKYVELRCDPISGHTALYWYRQSLGQGPEFLIYFQGTGAADDSGLPNDRFFAVRPEGSVSTLKIQRTERGDSAVYLCASSLGGPSGLGGELFFGEGSRLTVL.